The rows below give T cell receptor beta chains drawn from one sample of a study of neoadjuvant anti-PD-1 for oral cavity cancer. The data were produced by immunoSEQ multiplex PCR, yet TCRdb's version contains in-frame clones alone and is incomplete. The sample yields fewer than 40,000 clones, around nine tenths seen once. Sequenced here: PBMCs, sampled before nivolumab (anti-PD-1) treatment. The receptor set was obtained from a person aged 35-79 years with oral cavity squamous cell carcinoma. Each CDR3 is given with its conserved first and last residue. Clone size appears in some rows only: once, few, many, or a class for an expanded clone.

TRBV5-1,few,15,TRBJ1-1,CASSLGRLMNTEAFF
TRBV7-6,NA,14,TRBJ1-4,CASSPQGADEKLFF
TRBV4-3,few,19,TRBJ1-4,CASSQDPGGTGGLNEKLFF
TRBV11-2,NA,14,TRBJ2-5,CASSARVTQETQYF
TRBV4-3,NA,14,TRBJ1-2,CASSNPHTNYGYTF
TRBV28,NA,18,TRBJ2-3,CASTPIGLATHRTDTQYF
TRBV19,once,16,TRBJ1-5,CASKEGRARLVQPQHF
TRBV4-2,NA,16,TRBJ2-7,CASSHPLLGKTYEQYF
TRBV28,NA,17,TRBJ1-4,CASSRPRTGTSKEKLFF
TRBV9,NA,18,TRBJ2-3,CASSSHGVTSFATDTQYF
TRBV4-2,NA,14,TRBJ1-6,CASSLTYYNSPLHF
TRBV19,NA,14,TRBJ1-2,CASSSGTAVYGYTF
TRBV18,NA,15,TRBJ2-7,CASSPGTGLSYEQYF
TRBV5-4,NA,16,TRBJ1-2,CASSLAGRTGSYGYTF
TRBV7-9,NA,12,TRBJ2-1,CASSLSWHEQFF
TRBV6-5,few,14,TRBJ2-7,CASSYSTGTYEQYF
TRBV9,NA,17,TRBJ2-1,CASSVERRIRSYNEQFF
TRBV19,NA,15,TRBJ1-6,CASSSILTANSPLHF
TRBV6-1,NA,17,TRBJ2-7,CASSELRGQGSRYEQYF
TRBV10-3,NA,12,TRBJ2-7,CAIGADSYEQYF
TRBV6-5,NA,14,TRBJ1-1,CASSYDRARTEAFF
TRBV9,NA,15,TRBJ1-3,CASSVGPEGRNTIYF
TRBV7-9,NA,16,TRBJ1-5,CASSLAQGARDQPQHF
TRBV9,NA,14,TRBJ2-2,CASSPWGSTGELFF
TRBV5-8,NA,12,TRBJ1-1,CASSLRQGKAFF
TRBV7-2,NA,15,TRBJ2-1,CASSPERGGWNEQFF
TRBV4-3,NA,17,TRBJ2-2,CASSRERGLASSGELFF
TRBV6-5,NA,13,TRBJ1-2,CASRTGGLYGYTF
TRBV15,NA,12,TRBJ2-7,CATSTTGDEQYF
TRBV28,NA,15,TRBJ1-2,CASSLLTGPDYGYTF
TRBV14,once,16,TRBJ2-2,CASSQDGTPNTGELFF
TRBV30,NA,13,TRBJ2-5,CAWRGRGRETQYF